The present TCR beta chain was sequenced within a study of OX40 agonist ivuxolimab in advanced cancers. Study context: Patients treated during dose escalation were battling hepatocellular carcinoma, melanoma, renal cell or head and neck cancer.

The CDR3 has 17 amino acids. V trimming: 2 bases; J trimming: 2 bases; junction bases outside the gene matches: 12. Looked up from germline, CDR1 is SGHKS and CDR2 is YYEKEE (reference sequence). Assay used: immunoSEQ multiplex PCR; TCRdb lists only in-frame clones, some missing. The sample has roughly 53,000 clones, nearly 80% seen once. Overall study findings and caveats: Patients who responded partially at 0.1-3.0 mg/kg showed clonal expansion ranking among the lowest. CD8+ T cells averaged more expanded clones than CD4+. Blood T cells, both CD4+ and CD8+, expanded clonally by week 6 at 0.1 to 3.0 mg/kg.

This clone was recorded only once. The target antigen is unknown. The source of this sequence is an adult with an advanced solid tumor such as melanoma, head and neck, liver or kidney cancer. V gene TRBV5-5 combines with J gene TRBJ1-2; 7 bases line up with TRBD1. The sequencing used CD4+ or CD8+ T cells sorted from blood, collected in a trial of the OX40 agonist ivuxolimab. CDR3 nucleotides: TGTGCCAGCAGCTTTTCCGGGACAGTCCCCGTGAACTATGGCTACACCTTC. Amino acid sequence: CASSFSGTVPVNYGYTF.